Listed here are 23 T cell receptor beta chains from one sample, sequenced in a study of blood T cells in healthy people across ages. Combining a sample-barcoded 5' primer with a J-beta primer mix, a second PCR ran for roughly 6 to 12 cycles. TCRdb re-called the 5' RACE reads with MiXCR, one entry per CDR3 protein. The data contain about a million distinct CDR3 sequences, about 51% of them singletons. The sequenced sample was blood. The receptors derive from a woman aged 55-75 years in good health.

V gene TRBV27 combines with J gene TRBJ2-4; D is unclear. Germline loops: CDR1 MNHEY, CDR2 SMNVEV (reference sequence). The V end lost 4 bases, the J end lost 0 bases, and 7 bases lay between the germline ends. The CDR3 has 14 amino acids. The CDR3 region is CASSSVGAKNIQYF. As DNA, the CDR3 is TGTGCCAGCAGTTCTGTGGGAGCCAAAAACATTCAGTACTTC.

The rearrangement uses TRBV5-1 and TRBJ1-4; D is ambiguous. This CDR3 region has 12 residues. Germline V gives CDR1 SGHRS, CDR2 YFSETQ. Deletions cut 7 bases from V and 7 bases from J, with 11 bases between. The CDR3 sequence is CASGLSGEKLFF. The CDR3, as DNA: TGCGCCAGCGGATTAAGCGGTGAAAAACTGTTTTTT.

Points on this clonotype: At one boundary the junction diverges from the germline segment, which might be a read error. The rearrangement joins TRBV2 to TRBJ2-1; TRBD1 matches at 7 bases. CDR1 is SNHLY and CDR2 is FYNNEI in the germline V gene. The CDR3 runs 15 residues. CDR3 protein: CASSFGQETYDEQFF. As DNA, the CDR3 is TGTGCCAGCAGTTTTGGACAGGAAACCTACGATGAGCAGTTCTTC. The whole variable domain, remainder taken from reference TRBV2 and TRBJ2-1, is EPEVTQTPSHQVTQMGQEVILRCVPISNHLYFYWYRQILGQKVEFLVSFYNNEISEKSEIFDDQFSVERPDGSNFTLKIRSTKLEDSAMYFCASSFGQETYDEQFFGPGTRLTVL.

The CDR3 DNA reads as TGTGCCATCAGTGAGCTAAAAAACATGGGGGGATGGTCAGAGACCCAGTACTTC. Its translation: CAISELKNMGGWSETQYF. This chain joins TRBV10-3 and TRBJ2-5; D may be TRBD2 (6 bases). Germline V gene data show CDR1 as ENHRY and CDR2 as SYGVKD. This CDR3 comprises 18 residues. V lost 2 bases and J 4 bases, leaving 23 bases between the germline ends.

This sequence joins TRBV27 and TRBJ2-3; D ambiguous. V lost 7 bases to trimming and J lost 5 bases, with 16 bases between them. The CDR3 length is 14 residues. Per the germline V gene, CDR1 is MNHEY and CDR2 is SMNVEV (reference sequence). The CDR3 region has the DNA TGTGCCAGCATTTCCCTAGTGGGAAAAGATACGCAGTATTTT. Translated: CASISLVGKDTQYF.

This clonotype was recorded once. The V call is TRBV27, the J call TRBJ1-1; D is ambiguous. Trimming cost V 0 bases and J 1 base, with 12 bases left between them. This CDR3 spans 16 amino acids. Germline V CDR1 and CDR2: MNHEY, SMNVEV (reference sequence). CDR3 bases: TGTGCCAGCAGTTTATCGAGCGGCCACGGGAACACTGAAGCTTTCTTT. It encodes CASSLSSGHGNTEAFF.

The J gene is TRBJ2-5, the V gene TRBV20-1, with D possibly matching TRBD2 (6 bases). CDR3 length equals 16 residues. CDR1 is DFQATT and CDR2 is SNEGSKA in the germline V gene (reference sequence). Trimming took 0 bases from V and 5 from J, leaving 19 bases between them. The chain's CDR3 is CSARDSGPLPKETQYF. The CDR3 DNA reads TGCAGTGCTAGAGATAGCGGTCCACTTCCGAAGGAGACCCAGTACTTC.

The rearrangement links TRBV29-1 to TRBJ2-1; D possibly corresponds to TRBD2 (6 bases). From germline, CDR1 is SQVTM and CDR2 ANQGSEA. The V end was cut by 7 bases, the J end by 7 bases, with 32 bases between. The CDR3 runs to 18 residues. The CDR3 DNA is TGCAGCGGCGTAGGTGTGGGTCTTGGCGGGATCCACGGAAATGAGCAGTTCTTC. It translates to CSGVGVGLGGIHGNEQFF.

The V call is TRBV28, the J call TRBJ2-4, with D possibly matching TRBD2 (7 bases). The V and J ends lost 7 bases and 6 bases respectively, with 22 bases between them. Germline-derived CDR1 and CDR2 are MDHEN and SYDVKM. The CDR3 contains 16 residues. CDR3 sequence: CASTAQGRSGTNIQYF. The CDR3 DNA reads as TGTGCCAGCACTGCACAGGGACGCAGCGGGACAAACATTCAGTACTTC.

This clonotype has only a few counts. The chain employs TRBV4-2 and TRBJ2-7; 12 bases line up with TRBD2. This CDR3 contains 16 residues. V shed 1 base, J shed 4 bases, and the junction held 5 bases outside the gene matches. Germline loops: CDR1 LGHNA, CDR2 YNFKEQ. CDR3 DNA sequence: TGTGCCAGCAGCCAAGTCGAGGGACTAGCGGGTTACGAGCAGTACTTC. It codes for CASSQVEGLAGYEQYF.

The V call is TRBV4-1, the J call TRBJ2-1; D tentatively reads TRBD1 or TRBD2 (5 bases each). Trimming removed 2 bases from V and 4 bases from J, with 18 bases in between. CDR1 MGHRA and CDR2 YSYEKL come from the germline V gene. The CDR3 consists of 17 residues. Here the CDR3 DNA reads TGCGCCAGCAGCCAAAACCCCGTGGGGGATCGATACAATGAGCAGTTCTTC. Protein sequence: CASSQNPVGDRYNEQFF.

V usage is TRBV4-1 and J usage is TRBJ2-1; 9 bases map to TRBD2. This CDR3 spans 16 amino acids. Germline CDR1 reads MGHRA; CDR2 reads YSYEKL. The V gene end was trimmed by 0 bases and the J gene end by 5 bases; junction bases not matched to a gene: 5. The chain's CDR3 is CASSQELGLANNEQFF. The CDR3, as DNA: TGCGCCAGCAGCCAAGAGCTCGGACTAGCGAACAATGAGCAGTTCTTC.

V is TRBV2 and J is TRBJ1-5; 10 bases align to TRBD1. CDR3 size: 17 residues. Germline CDR1 is SNHLY and CDR2 is FYNNEI. J was trimmed by 0 bases and V by 5 bases; bases with no gene match: 7. CDR3 coding DNA: TGTGCCAGCAGTCCAACCGGGACAGGGGATAGCAATCAGCCCCAGCATTTT. It encodes CASSPTGTGDSNQPQHF.

The chain couples TRBV4-3 to TRBJ2-5; D remains unclear. TRBJ2-7 explains the end of the DNA better; the J call may be wrong. The CDR3 sequence is 13 residues long. The V gene's germline CDR1 is LGHNA and CDR2 YSLEER. As DNA, the CDR3 is TGCGCCAGCAGCCAAGATCTACGGATCGAGCAGTACTTC. This codes for CASSQDLRIEQYF.

This clonotype was observed a few times. The chain is built from TRBV11-2 and TRBJ2-7; 11 nucleotides line up with TRBD2. V was clipped by 1 base and J by 2 bases; unmatched bases: 4. Per the germline V gene, CDR1 is SGHAT and CDR2 is FQNNGV. This CDR3 has 16 residues. CDR3 loop: CASSLGLLAGAYEQYF. Here the CDR3 DNA reads TGTGCCAGCAGCTTAGGTTTACTAGCGGGGGCCTACGAGCAGTACTTC.

The chain links TRBV12-3 or TRBV12-4 to TRBJ1-4, with D hard to call. Trimming cost V 3 bases and J 4 bases, with 6 bases left between them. CDR3 length equals 13 residues. The CDR3 nucleotides read TGTGCCAGCAGTTTTCTCAATAATGAAAAACTGTTTTTT. Translation: CASSFLNNEKLFF.

This chain uses TRBV4-3 with TRBJ1-2; D is possibly TRBD1 (5 bases). Between the trimmed V and J ends, which lost 0 bases and 7 bases, there was a span of 30 bases. Germline V gene lookup returns CDR1 LGHNA and CDR2 YSLEER. The CDR3 consists of 20 residues. The CDR3 DNA sequence: TGCGCCAGCAGCCAAGATTATATAAAGTCTTCGACAGCCGAAAATGGTGGCTACACCTTC. Encoded protein: CASSQDYIKSSTAENGGYTF.

Concerning this clonotype itself: One end of the junction fails to match germline, which may point to a read error. V is TRBV10-3 and J is TRBJ1-6, with unresolved D. Germline V gene sequence: CDR1 ENHRY, CDR2 SYGVKD. The length of the CDR3 is 13 residues. The CDR3 DNA follows: TGTGCCATCAGTGAGGATCAGAGTTCACCCCCCCACTTT. Translated: CAISEDQSSPPHF.

The chain couples TRBV7-2 to TRBJ2-5, with 7 positions matching TRBD2. V trimming: 5 bases; J trimming: 5 bases; junction bases outside the gene matches: 11. CDR1 SGHTA and CDR2 FQGNSA come from the germline V gene. The CDR3 spans 15 residues. As DNA, the CDR3 is TGTGCCAGCAGCGGGGAAGGACTAGGCGGGGAGACCCAGTACTTC. This encodes CASSGEGLGGETQYF.

The chain has TRBV6-1 and TRBJ2-4; tentatively, D is TRBD1 (6 bases). The J call is uncertain, as TRBJ2-7 better fits the DNA end. This CDR3 region has 14 residues. CDR1 is MNHNS and CDR2 is SASEGT in the germline V gene. In DNA, the CDR3 is TGTGCCAGCAGCGACTTGACAGGAACCTACGAGCAGTACTTC. As protein: CASSDLTGTYEQYF.

This chain joins TRBV11-2 and TRBJ2-3, with 7 bases identical to TRBD2. The length of the CDR3 is 17 residues. Germline V lookup: CDR1 SGHAT, CDR2 FQNNGV. V lost 2 bases, J lost 1 base, and 9 bases stayed unmatched. For the CDR3, the DNA is TGTGCCAGCAGCTTAACCTCCGGGACTACACGCACAGATACGCAGTATTTT. Protein product: CASSLTSGTTRTDTQYF.

Only a few counts were recorded for this clonotype. The chain is built from TRBV4-1 and TRBJ2-7; a weak D match, TRBD1 (5 bases). This CDR3 is 13 amino acids long. V lost 3 bases to trimming and J lost 9 bases, with 15 bases between them. Germline CDR1 and CDR2: MGHRA and YSYEKL. CDR3 protein: CASSQLETAPQYF. The CDR3, as DNA: TGCGCCAGCAGCCAGCTAGAGACAGCACCGCAGTACTTC.

This clonotype was found a few times. V gene TRBV6-6 combines with J gene TRBJ2-7, with D tentatively TRBD2 (5 bases). Near its end, the DNA agrees better with TRBJ2-5, so the J call may be wrong. The V gene's germline CDR1 is MNHNY and CDR2 SVGAGI (reference sequence). The CDR3 extends over 16 amino acids. CDR3 amino acids: CASSYQPGVLGETQYF. DNA for the CDR3: TGTGCCAGCAGTTACCAGCCCGGGGTTTTGGGAGAGACCCAGTACTTC.